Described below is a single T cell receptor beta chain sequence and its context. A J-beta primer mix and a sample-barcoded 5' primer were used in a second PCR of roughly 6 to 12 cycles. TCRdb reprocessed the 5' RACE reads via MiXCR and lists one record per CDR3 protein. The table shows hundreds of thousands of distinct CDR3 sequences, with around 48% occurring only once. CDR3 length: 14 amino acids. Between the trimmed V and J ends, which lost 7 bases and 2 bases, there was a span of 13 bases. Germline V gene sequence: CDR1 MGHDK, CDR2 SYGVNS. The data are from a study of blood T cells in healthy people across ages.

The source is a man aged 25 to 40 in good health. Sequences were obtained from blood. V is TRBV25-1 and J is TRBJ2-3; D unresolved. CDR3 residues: CASTGVGITDTQYF. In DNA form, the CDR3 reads TGTGCCAGCACCGGAGTAGGTATCACAGATACGCAGTATTTT.